The 20 T cell receptor beta chains listed next were all sequenced from one sample in a study of cytomegalovirus exposure and HLA in healthy donors. The PCR had 60 Vbeta and 13 Jbeta primers. TCRdb keeps only in-frame clones here, not all; method: immunoSEQ multiplex PCR. Of fewer than 85,000 clones listed, about 79% were seen once; the top ten hold 5.5% to 6%. The specimen sequenced was PBMCs. These receptors originate from a man aged 18 to 30 in good health and CMV-seropositive.

The rearrangement links TRBV7-8 to TRBJ2-3, with TRBD2 matching 10 bases. The CDR3 runs to 17 residues. Unmatched junction bases numbered 10, after V lost 5 bases and J lost 2 bases. The germline gives CDR1 SGHVS, CDR2 FQNEAQ. CDR3 DNA sequence: TGTGCCAGCAGCAAAACCCCTAGCGGGAGAGTCACAGATACGCAGTATTTT. Protein product: CASSKTPSGRVTDTQYF. Combining the CDR3 with reference TRBV7-8 and TRBJ2-3 gives the whole variable domain GAGVSQSPRYKVAKRGQDVALRCDPISGHVSLFWYQQALGQGPEFLTYFQNEAQLDKSGLPSDRFFAERPEGSVSTLKIQRTQQEDSAVYLCASSKTPSGRVTDTQYFGPGTRLTVL.

The chain combines TRBV11-2 with TRBJ2-5; a possible D gene is TRBD2 (7 bases). Germline V gene sequence: CDR1 SGHAT, CDR2 FQNNGV. The ends were cut back, 4 bases at V and 5 bases at J, with 17 bases in the middle. The CDR3 consists of 15 residues. The CDR3: CASSYSGGRGETQYF. As DNA, the CDR3 is TGTGCCAGCAGCTACTCCGGGGGGCGGGGTGAGACCCAGTACTTC.

The gene calls are TRBV5-1 and TRBJ1-2; D possibly corresponds to TRBD1 (6 bases). Germline loops: CDR1 SGHRS, CDR2 YFSETQ. This CDR3 region has 14 residues. V was pared by 4 bases and J by 3 bases, with 13 bases between. The CDR3 loop is CASSREGGHYGYTF. CDR3 DNA sequence: TGCGCCAGCAGCAGGGAAGGGGGTCACTATGGCTACACCTTC.

In its sample, this clone was seen once. The chain couples TRBV5-4 to TRBJ2-1, with TRBD2 matching over 7 bases. Germline V CDR1 and CDR2: SGHNT, YYREEE (reference sequence). This CDR3 is 15 amino acids long. Losses at the gene ends were 3 bases for V and 5 bases for J; bases not matched to a gene: 8. CDR3 protein: CASSSKREGDNEQFF. The CDR3 bases are TGTGCCAGCAGCTCGAAGAGGGAGGGAGACAATGAGCAGTTCTTC.

The V and J genes are TRBV27 and TRBJ1-5; no firm D call. The germline V and J ends were trimmed by 2 bases and 4 bases, with 6 bases remaining between them. The CDR3 has 13 residues. CDR1 MNHEY and CDR2 SMNVEV come from the germline V gene (reference sequence). CDR3: CASSLAGNQPQHF. DNA for the CDR3: TGTGCCAGCAGTTTAGCGGGAAATCAGCCCCAGCATTTT.

The V and J genes are TRBV19 and TRBJ1-2; maybe TRBD1 (5 bases). Trimming shortened V by 1 base and J by 6 bases, and 9 bases separated the two germline ends. CDR3 length equals 13 residues. Germline-derived CDR1 and CDR2 are LNHDA and SQIVND (reference sequence). CDR3 in DNA: TGTGCCAGTAGTATAGCCCGCAGGGATGGCTACACCTTC. Its translation: CASSIARRDGYTF.

V is TRBV28 and J is TRBJ1-1, with D perhaps TRBD1 (6 bases). The CDR3 consists of 13 residues. V shed 5 bases and J shed 3 bases, with 10 bases lying between them. From germline, CDR1 is MDHEN and CDR2 SYDVKM. The CDR3 sequence: CASSAGVDTEAFF. DNA for the CDR3: TGTGCCAGCAGTGCAGGGGTTGACACTGAAGCTTTCTTT.

The chain employs TRBV25-1 and TRBJ1-1, with TRBD1 as a possible D gene (6 bases). Trimming shortened V by 2 bases and J by 3 bases, and 7 bases separated the two germline ends. Germline CDR1 reads MGHDK; CDR2 reads SYGVNS. The CDR3 is made up of 13 amino acids. Here the CDR3 DNA reads TGTGCCAGCAGTGAACAGGGGTACACTGAAGCTTTCTTT. Protein sequence: CASSEQGYTEAFF.

The chain links TRBV4-1 to TRBJ2-7; TRBD2 matches at 16 bases. V shed 3 bases and J 2 bases; nucleotides not matched to a gene: 10. The CDR3 is 19 amino acids. The V gene's germline CDR1 is MGHRA and CDR2 YSYEKL. Written as DNA, the CDR3 is TGCGCCAGCAGCCAGGCGACCACCGGGACTAGCGGGAGGGCCTACGAGCAGTACTTC. This encodes CASSQATTGTSGRAYEQYF.

In this sample, this clone turned up once. The chain employs TRBV27 and TRBJ2-7, with D maybe TRBD2 (6 bases). V was cut by 6 bases and J by 4 bases, with 13 bases left in between. Germline V gene data show CDR1 as MNHEY and CDR2 as SMNVEV (reference sequence). CDR3 length: 13 amino acids. CDR3 in DNA: TGTGCCAGCAGCGGGACTTTGGGTTACGAGCAGTACTTC. Translating gives CASSGTLGYEQYF.

The chain is built from TRBV7-2 and TRBJ1-1, with 7 bases identical to TRBD1. Germline CDR1 reads SGHTA; CDR2 reads FQGNSA. After removal of 2 bases from V and 2 bases from J, the junction contained 5 bases not matched to a gene. There are 15 residues in the CDR3. CDR3 loop: CASSLRGTVNTEAFF. The DNA for the CDR3 is TGTGCCAGCAGCTTACGCGGGACAGTTAACACTGAAGCTTTCTTT.

The chain links TRBV6-5 to TRBJ1-2; tentatively, D is TRBD1 (5 bases). This CDR3 contains 13 residues. Trimming shortened V by 2 bases and J by 5 bases, and 9 bases separated the two germline ends. Germline assignment: CDR1 MNHEY and CDR2 SVGAGI. CDR3 DNA sequence: TGTGCCAGCAGTTACAGGGGAGGATATGGCTACACCTTC. It is translated as CASSYRGGYGYTF.

The chain combines TRBV4-1 with TRBJ2-3, with 7 bases fitting TRBD2. Germline loops: CDR1 MGHRA, CDR2 YSYEKL. The CDR3 has 15 amino acids. V lost 3 bases and J lost 3; bases outside the gene matches: 6. CDR3 amino acids: CASSHLGGRTDTQYF. CDR3 sequence (DNA): TGCGCCAGCAGCCACCTCGGCGGGAGAACAGATACGCAGTATTTT.

The rearrangement links TRBV6-1 to TRBJ2-7; 9 positions agree with TRBD1. The trim removed 3 bases at V and 2 bases at J, leaving 8 bases unmatched. Germline V CDR1 and CDR2: MNHNS, SASEGT. The CDR3 extends over 16 amino acids. CDR3 amino acids: CASSDLGQGPPYEQYF. CDR3 nucleotides: TGTGCCAGCAGTGACCTAGGACAGGGGCCCCCCTACGAGCAGTACTTC.

The chain joins TRBV4-1 to TRBJ2-7; possibly TRBD2 for D (5 bases). This CDR3 contains 13 residues. The V end lost 0 bases, the J end lost 5 bases, and 8 bases lay between the germline ends. From germline, CDR1 is MGHRA and CDR2 YSYEKL. The CDR3 DNA follows: TGCGCCAGCAGCCAAGAGAGGGAGCACGAGCAGTACTTC. The encoded protein is CASSQEREHEQYF.

The rearrangement joins TRBV11-2 to TRBJ2-5; D may be TRBD1 (6 bases). Germline V CDR1 and CDR2: SGHAT, FQNNGV. The CDR3 runs 16 residues. V lost 7 bases to trimming and J lost 5 bases, with 23 bases between them. CDR3 sequence (DNA): TGTGCCAGCAACCCCCGGGCAGGGGTGGAGCGGGAGACCCAGTACTTC. It translates to CASNPRAGVERETQYF.

The chain employs TRBV4-1 and TRBJ2-3; D uncertain. This CDR3 spans 17 amino acids. The germline V gene encodes CDR1 MGHRA and CDR2 YSYEKL. V shed 4 bases and J shed 0 bases, with 17 bases lying between them. This chain's CDR3 is CASSLVPLHGSTDTQYF. CDR3 in DNA: TGCGCCAGCAGCCTCGTACCATTGCACGGTAGCACAGATACGCAGTATTTT.

The rearrangement uses TRBV28 and TRBJ2-1; TRBD2 agrees at 11 bases. The CDR3 consists of 16 residues. CDR1 and CDR2 from the germline V gene are MDHEN and SYDVKM. V was pared by 4 bases and J by 6 bases, with 8 bases of the junction left unmatched. Here the CDR3 DNA reads TGTGCCAGCAGTTGGACTAGCGGGCGAGGCCCCAATGAGCAGTTCTTC. Protein product: CASSWTSGRGPNEQFF.

The V gene is TRBV9, the J gene TRBJ1-2; 8 bases match TRBD1. CDR1 and CDR2 from the germline V gene are SGDLS and YYNGEE. V was pared by 0 bases and J by 8 bases, with 9 bases of the junction left unmatched. The CDR3 contains 15 residues. CDR3 nucleotides: TGTGCCAGCAGCGTAGGAGCGACAGGGGCTAAAGGCTACACCTTC. It codes for CASSVGATGAKGYTF.

The rearrangement uses TRBV25-1 and TRBJ2-4, with a weak D call TRBD2 (5 bases). Between the trimmed V and J ends, which lost 6 bases and 3 bases, there was a span of 9 bases. CDR1 MGHDK and CDR2 SYGVNS come from the germline V gene. This CDR3 has 13 residues. CDR3 sequence: CASREAVKNIQYF. CDR3 DNA sequence: TGTGCCAGCAGGGAGGCGGTCAAAAACATTCAGTACTTC.